The 9 T cell receptor beta chains below all came from one sample that was sequenced in a study of spatial heterogeneity in lung cancer. Findings and caveats of the study: Counts of expanded intratumoral alpha and beta TCRs tracked tumor mutation counts.

TCRdb re-called the 5' RACE reads through MiXCR, storing one row per CDR3 protein. The sample includes about 8,100 distinct CDR3 sequences, about an eighth of them seen just once. Indicated time point: sample taken at primary tumor resection. Their cognate antigens are unknown. The material sequenced was lung tumor tissue, taken at surgery. All receptors derive from a male donor with early-stage non-small cell lung cancer.

Concerning this clonotype itself: A library made for alpha chains picked up this beta chain off target, so its size means little. The chain couples TRBV4-2 to TRBJ2-5; 9 positions match TRBD2. The CDR3 is 14 residues long. Germline CDR1 reads LGHNA; CDR2 reads YNFKEQ. The ends lost 4 bases at V and 1 base at J; junction bases unmatched: 1. The CDR3 spells CASSRLAAQETQYF. As DNA, the CDR3 is TGTGCCAGCAGCCGACTAGCGGCCCAAGAGACCCAGTACTTC.

This clonotype was found a few times. Sequence at one end of the junction differs from germline and may be a read error. Because the library targeted alpha chains, this beta chain is an off-target read whose size means little. The V gene is TRBV2, the J gene TRBJ2-7; possibly TRBD1 or TRBD2 for D (6 bases each). Germline values: CDR1 SNHLY, CDR2 FYNNEI. The CDR3 has 11 amino acids. CDR3 loop: CASTHIGGTLF. CDR3 DNA sequence: TGTGCCAGCACCCATATCGGGGGCACTCTCTTC.

A note on this clonotype: Within a library made for alpha chains, this beta chain is off target, and its count is uninformative. The chain couples TRBV2 to TRBJ2-1; 8 positions agree with TRBD2. CDR3 length: 10 amino acids. The germline V gene encodes CDR1 SNHLY and CDR2 FYNNEI. As DNA, the CDR3 is TGTGTGAGCGGGGGAAATGAGCAGTTCTTC. This encodes CVSGGNEQFF.

Judged by abundance, this clonotype is medium-sized. The library was designed around alpha chains, so this beta chain is a stray read whose abundance carries little weight. The chain uses TRBV6-2 or TRBV6-3 and TRBJ1-1; no definite D call. V was pared by 4 bases and J by 4 bases, with 19 bases between. The CDR3 is 16 amino acids. Germline assignment: CDR1 MNHEY and CDR2 SVGEGT. CDR3 region: CASSLWPGGTSTEAFF. CDR3 DNA sequence: TGTGCCAGCAGTTTGTGGCCGGGCGGCACGTCCACTGAAGCTTTCTTT.

This clonotype appeared many times. Found in a library prepared for alpha chains, this beta chain is an off-target read, and its abundance has little meaning. This chain connects TRBV7-2 to TRBJ2-3; D unresolved. Trimming took off 1 base at V and 1 base at J, with 9 bases between the two ends. The germline V gene encodes CDR1 SGHTA and CDR2 FQGNSA. This CDR3 has 15 amino acids. CDR3 in DNA: TGTGCCAGCAGCTTAGGCAGCATTGGCACAGATACGCAGTATTTT. Residues: CASSLGSIGTDTQYF.

This clonotype was seen only a few times. This beta chain lies outside the target of a library built for alpha chains; its clone size means little. The chain couples TRBV10-1 to TRBJ2-3; D is uncertain. The CDR3 is 16 amino acids. V lost 0 bases, J lost 0 bases, and 10 bases lay in between. The germline CDR1 and CDR2 sequences are WNHNN and SYGVQD (reference sequence). The CDR3 nucleotides read TGCGCCAGCAGTGAGTCAACAGCTTCTAGCACAGATACGCAGTATTTT. The encoded protein is CASSESTASSTDTQYF.

Within the sample, this clonotype is medium-sized (0.01 to 0.1%). This beta chain came through as a stray read in a library set up for alpha chains, and its size says little. The chain uses TRBV10-3 and TRBJ1-1; D call uncertain. Germline V lookup: CDR1 ENHRY, CDR2 SYGVKD. Trimming shortened V by 1 base and J by 4 bases, and 10 bases separated the two germline ends. CDR3 length: 14 residues. CDR3 sequence (DNA): TGTGCCATCAGTGAGTATGAGGGAACCACTGAAGCTTTCTTT. It is translated as CAISEYEGTTEAFF.

Ten or more counts support this clonotype. This beta chain is an off-target read within a library intended for alpha chains, so its frequency means little. J is TRBJ2-5 and V is TRBV29-1, with D tentatively TRBD2 (5 bases). V lost 4 bases and J 5 bases, leaving 11 bases between the germline ends. CDR3 length equals 12 residues. Germline assignment: CDR1 SQVTM and CDR2 ANQGSEA. DNA of the CDR3: TGCAGCGTTGGAGGGAGTTTGGAGACCCAGTACTTC. Amino acids: CSVGGSLETQYF. The full variable domain, with the rest looked up from reference TRBV29-1 and TRBJ2-5, is SAVISQKPSRDICQRGTSLTIQCQVDSQVTMMFWYRQQPGQSLTLIATANQGSEATYESGFVIDKFPISRPNLTFSTLTVSNMSPEDSSIYLCSVGGSLETQYFGPGTRLLVL.

This clonotype was seen at least ten times. Because this beta chain is a stray read in a library intended to capture alpha chains, its abundance should not be given much weight. The chain recombines TRBV25-1 with TRBJ2-1; the match to TRBD2 covers 11 bases. V gave up 7 bases and J gave up 9 bases; unmatched junction bases: 11. Germline loops: CDR1 MGHDK, CDR2 SYGVNS. The CDR3 consists of 15 residues. The CDR3 reads CASTDSGRALGEQFF. The CDR3 DNA is TGTGCCAGCACCGATAGCGGGAGGGCCCTTGGTGAGCAGTTCTTC.